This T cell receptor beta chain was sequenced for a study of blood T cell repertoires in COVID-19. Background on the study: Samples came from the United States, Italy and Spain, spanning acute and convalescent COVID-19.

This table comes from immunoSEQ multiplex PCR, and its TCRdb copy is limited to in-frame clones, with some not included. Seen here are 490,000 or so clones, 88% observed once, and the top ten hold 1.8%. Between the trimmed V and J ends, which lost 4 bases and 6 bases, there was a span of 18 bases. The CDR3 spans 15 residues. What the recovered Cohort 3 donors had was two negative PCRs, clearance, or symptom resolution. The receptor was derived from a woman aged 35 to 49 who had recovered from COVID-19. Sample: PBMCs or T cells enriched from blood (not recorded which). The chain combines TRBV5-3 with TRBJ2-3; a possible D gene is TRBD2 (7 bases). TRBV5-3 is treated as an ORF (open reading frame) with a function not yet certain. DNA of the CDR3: TGTGCCAGAAGCAGGGGGACTACTCCCGGGGATACGCAGTATTTT. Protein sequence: CARSRGTTPGDTQYF.